This TCR beta chain was recovered during a study of blood T cell repertoires in COVID-19. Study background: Sites in the United States, Italy and Spain provided acute and convalescent COVID-19 samples.

Produced via immunoSEQ multiplex PCR; TCRdb's table is partial and in-frame only. Of 150,000 to 200,000 clones in the sample, roughly nine tenths were seen once. Looked up from germline, CDR1 is SQVTM and CDR2 is ANQGSEA. This CDR3 has 12 residues. Trimming took off 3 bases at V and 6 bases at J, with 9 bases between the two ends. Sequencing used peripheral blood. This TCR was recovered from a man aged 65 to 79 with active or convalescent COVID-19. The chain is built from TRBV29-1 and TRBJ2-1; the D gene is possibly TRBD1 (5 bases). CDR3 sequence: CSVDGASNEQFF. The CDR3 DNA follows: TGCAGCGTTGATGGGGCTAGCAATGAGCAGTTCTTC.